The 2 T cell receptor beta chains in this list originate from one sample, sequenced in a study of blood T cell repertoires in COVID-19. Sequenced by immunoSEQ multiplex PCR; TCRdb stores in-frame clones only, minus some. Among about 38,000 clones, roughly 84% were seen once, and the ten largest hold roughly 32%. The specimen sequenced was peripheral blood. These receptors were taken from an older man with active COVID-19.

CDR3: CASSELGPGQTVYNSPLHF. The DNA of the CDR3 is TGTGCCAGCAGTGAATTGGGCCCTGGACAGACCGTCTATAATTCACCCCTCCACTTT. The rearrangement links TRBV6-1 to TRBJ1-6; D perhaps matches TRBD1 (6 bases). The CDR3 runs to 19 residues. CDR1 MNHNS and CDR2 SASEGT come from the germline V gene. The V end lost 2 bases, the J end lost 3 bases, and 20 bases lay between the germline ends.

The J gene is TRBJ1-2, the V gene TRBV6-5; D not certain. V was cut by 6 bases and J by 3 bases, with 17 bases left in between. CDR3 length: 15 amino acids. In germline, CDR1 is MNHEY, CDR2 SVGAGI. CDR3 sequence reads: CASRNEPRVDYGYTF. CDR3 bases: TGTGCCAGCAGGAACGAACCTAGAGTGGACTATGGCTACACCTTC.